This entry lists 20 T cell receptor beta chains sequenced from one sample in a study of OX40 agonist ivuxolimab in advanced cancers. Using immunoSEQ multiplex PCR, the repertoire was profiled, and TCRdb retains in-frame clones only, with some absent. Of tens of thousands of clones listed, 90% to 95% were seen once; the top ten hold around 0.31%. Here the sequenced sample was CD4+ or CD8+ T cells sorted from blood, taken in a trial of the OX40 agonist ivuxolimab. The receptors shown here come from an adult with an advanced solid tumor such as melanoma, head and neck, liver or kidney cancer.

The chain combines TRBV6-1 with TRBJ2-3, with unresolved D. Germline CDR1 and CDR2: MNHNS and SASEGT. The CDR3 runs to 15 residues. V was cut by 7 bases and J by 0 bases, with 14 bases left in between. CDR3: CASKAPQYSTDTQYF. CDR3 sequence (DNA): TGTGCCAGCAAAGCCCCCCAGTACAGCACAGATACGCAGTATTTT.

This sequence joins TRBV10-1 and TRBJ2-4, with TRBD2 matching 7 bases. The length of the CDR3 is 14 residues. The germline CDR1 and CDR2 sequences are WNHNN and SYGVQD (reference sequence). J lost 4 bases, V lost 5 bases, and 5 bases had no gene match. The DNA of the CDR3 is TGCGCCAGCAGTAGTACAGCGGGGAAAAACATTCAGTACTTC. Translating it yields CASSSTAGKNIQYF.

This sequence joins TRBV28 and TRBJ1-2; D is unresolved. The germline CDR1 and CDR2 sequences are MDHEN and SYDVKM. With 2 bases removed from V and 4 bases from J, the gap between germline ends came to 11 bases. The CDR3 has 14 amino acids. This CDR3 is CASSLIQRIYGYTF. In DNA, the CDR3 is TGTGCCAGCAGTTTAATACAGCGGATCTATGGCTACACCTTC.

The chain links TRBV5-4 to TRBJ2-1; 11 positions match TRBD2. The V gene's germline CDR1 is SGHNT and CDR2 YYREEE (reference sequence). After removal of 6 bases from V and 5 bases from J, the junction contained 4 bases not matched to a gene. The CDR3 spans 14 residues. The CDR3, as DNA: TGTGCCAGCATCAAGACTAGCGGGGACAATGAGCAGTTCTTC. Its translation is CASIKTSGDNEQFF.

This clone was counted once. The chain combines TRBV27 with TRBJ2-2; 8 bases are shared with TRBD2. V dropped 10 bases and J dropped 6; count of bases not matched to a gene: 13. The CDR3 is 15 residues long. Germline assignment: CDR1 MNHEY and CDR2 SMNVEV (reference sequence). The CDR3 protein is CATRLGLGLSGELFF. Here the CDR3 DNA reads TGTGCCACCCGCCTGGGACTAGGTTTGTCCGGGGAGCTGTTTTTT.

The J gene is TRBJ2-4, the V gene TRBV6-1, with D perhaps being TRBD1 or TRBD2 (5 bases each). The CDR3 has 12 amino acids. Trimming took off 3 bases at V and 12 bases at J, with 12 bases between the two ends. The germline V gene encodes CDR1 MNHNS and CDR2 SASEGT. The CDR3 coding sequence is TGTGCCAGCAGTGAGGAGAGGGGACGTCAGTACTTC. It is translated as CASSEERGRQYF.

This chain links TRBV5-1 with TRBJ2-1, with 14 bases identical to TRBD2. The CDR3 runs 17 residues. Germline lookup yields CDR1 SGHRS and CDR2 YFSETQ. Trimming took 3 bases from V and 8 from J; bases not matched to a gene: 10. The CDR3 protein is CASSYGTSGRGRDEQFF. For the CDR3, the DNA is TGCGCCAGCAGCTACGGGACTAGCGGGAGAGGACGGGATGAGCAGTTCTTC.

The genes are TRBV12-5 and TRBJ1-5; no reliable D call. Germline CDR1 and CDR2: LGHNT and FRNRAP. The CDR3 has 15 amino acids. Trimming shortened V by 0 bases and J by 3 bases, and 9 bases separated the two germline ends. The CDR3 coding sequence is TGTGCTAGTGGTTTGGTAGTCGGGCCCAATCAGCCCCAGCATTTT. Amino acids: CASGLVVGPNQPQHF.

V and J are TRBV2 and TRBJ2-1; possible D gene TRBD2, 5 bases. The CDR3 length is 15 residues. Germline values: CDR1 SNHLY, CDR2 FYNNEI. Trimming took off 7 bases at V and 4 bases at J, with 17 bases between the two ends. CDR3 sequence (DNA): TGTGCCAGCAAACGGAGCGGTGACTTTTACAATGAGCAGTTCTTC. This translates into CASKRSGDFYNEQFF.

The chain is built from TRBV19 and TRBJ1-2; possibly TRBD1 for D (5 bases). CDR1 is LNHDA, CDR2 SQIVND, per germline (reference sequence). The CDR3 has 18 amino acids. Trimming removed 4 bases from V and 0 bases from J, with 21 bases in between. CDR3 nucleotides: TGTGCCAGTAGTAACCCCGGGGCAGCGCAAGGAGCTAACTATGGCTACACCTTC. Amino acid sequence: CASSNPGAAQGANYGYTF.

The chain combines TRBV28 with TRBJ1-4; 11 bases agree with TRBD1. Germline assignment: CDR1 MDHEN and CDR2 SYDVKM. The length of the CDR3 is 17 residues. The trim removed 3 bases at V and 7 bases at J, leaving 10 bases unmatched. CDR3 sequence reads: CASSLGTGGWIVEKLFF. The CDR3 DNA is TGTGCCAGCAGTTTGGGGACAGGGGGGTGGATCGTTGAAAAACTGTTTTTT.

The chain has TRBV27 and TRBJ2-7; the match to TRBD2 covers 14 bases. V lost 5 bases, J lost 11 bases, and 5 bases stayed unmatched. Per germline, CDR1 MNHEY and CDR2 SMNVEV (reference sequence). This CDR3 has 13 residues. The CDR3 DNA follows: TGTGCCAGCAGTCCCTCGGGACTAGCGGGAGAGTACTTC. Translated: CASSPSGLAGEYF.

DNA of the CDR3: TGTGCCAGCTCACCGGGGCAGGGTTGGCTCGACGAGCAGTACTTC. Translated, it gives CASSPGQGWLDEQYF. This rearrangement joins TRBV18 to TRBJ2-7; D may be TRBD1 (5 bases). The CDR3 length is 15 residues. CDR1 is KGHSH and CDR2 is LQKENI in the germline V gene. Trimming took 3 bases from V and 5 from J, leaving 17 bases between them.

The CDR3 bases are TGTGCCAGCTCACCACTATCCAGACAAGAGACCCAGTACTTC. Its protein is CASSPLSRQETQYF. The genes are TRBV18 and TRBJ2-5, with D hard to call. The CDR3 runs to 14 residues. The germline V and J ends were trimmed by 1 base and 2 bases, with 8 bases remaining between them. Germline CDR1 reads KGHSH; CDR2 reads LQKENI.

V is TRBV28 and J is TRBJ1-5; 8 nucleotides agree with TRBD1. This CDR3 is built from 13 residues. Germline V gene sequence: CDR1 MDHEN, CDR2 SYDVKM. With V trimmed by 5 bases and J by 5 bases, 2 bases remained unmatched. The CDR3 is CASSQGAYQPQHF. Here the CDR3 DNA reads TGTGCCAGCAGTCAGGGGGCGTATCAGCCCCAGCATTTT.

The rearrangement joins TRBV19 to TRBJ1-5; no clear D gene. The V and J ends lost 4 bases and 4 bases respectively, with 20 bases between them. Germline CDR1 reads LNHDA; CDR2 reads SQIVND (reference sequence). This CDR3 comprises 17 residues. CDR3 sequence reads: CASSKVEGMRWNQPQHF. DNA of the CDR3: TGTGCCAGTAGTAAGGTGGAGGGAATGAGGTGGAATCAGCCCCAGCATTTT.

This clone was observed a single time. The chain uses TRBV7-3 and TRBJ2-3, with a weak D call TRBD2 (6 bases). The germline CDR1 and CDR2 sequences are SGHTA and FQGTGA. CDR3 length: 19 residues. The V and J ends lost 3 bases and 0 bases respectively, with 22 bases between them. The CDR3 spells CASSLGIGGPRPSTDTQYF. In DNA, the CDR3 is TGTGCCAGCAGCTTGGGAATCGGAGGGCCCCGACCTAGCACAGATACGCAGTATTTT.

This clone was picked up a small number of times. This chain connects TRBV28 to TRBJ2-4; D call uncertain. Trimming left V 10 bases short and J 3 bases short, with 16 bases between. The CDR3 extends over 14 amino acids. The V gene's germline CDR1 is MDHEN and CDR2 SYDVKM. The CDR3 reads CATVDPQGKNIQYF. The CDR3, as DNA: TGTGCCACCGTAGACCCCCAAGGCAAAAACATTCAGTACTTC.

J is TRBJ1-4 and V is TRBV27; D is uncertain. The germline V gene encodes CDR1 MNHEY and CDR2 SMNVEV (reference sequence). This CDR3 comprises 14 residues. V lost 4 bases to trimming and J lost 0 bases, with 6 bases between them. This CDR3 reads CASSYQATNEKLFF. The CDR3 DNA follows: TGTGCCAGCAGTTACCAGGCAACTAATGAAAAACTGTTTTTT.

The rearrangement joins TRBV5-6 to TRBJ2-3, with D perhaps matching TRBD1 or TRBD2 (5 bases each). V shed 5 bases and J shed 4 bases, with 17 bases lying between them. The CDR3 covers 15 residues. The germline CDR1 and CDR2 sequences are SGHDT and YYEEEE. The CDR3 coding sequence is TGTGCCAGCAGGAAAGAGGGGAGATTTGCAGATACGCAGTATTTT. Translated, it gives CASRKEGRFADTQYF.